Shown below are 27 T cell receptor beta chains from a single sample sequenced in a study of blood T cell repertoires in COVID-19. Clones were sequenced by immunoSEQ multiplex PCR, and TCRdb holds only the in-frame ones, with some missing. This sample has around 310,000 clones, with 90% found just once. The source material was peripheral blood. These receptors originate from a middle-aged woman with COVID-19, enrolled during active disease.

The CDR3 DNA reads TGTGCCAGCAGCATAGCCCTAGCCGAGCAGTTCTTC. This sequence encodes CASSIALAEQFF. The rearrangement links TRBV28 to TRBJ2-1; the D gene is possibly TRBD2 (5 bases). V lost 6 bases, J lost 10 bases, and 13 bases lay in between. Looked up from germline, CDR1 is MDHEN and CDR2 is SYDVKM. CDR3 size: 12 residues.

The V call is TRBV3-1 (or the pseudogene TRBV3-2), the J call TRBJ1-2; TRBD1 aligns across 7 bases. The V gene's germline CDR1 is LGHDT and CDR2 YNNKEL (reference sequence). V was pared by 3 bases and J by 6 bases, with 7 bases of the junction left unmatched. CDR3 length: 14 residues. The CDR3 region is CASSHLDRRNGYTF. Here the CDR3 DNA reads TGTGCCAGCAGCCACCTGGACAGGAGAAATGGCTACACCTTC.

The chain joins TRBV5-1 to TRBJ2-2; D possibly corresponds to TRBD2 (6 bases). Between the trimmed V and J ends, which lost 4 bases and 3 bases, there was a span of 13 bases. CDR3 length: 15 amino acids. Germline V gene data show CDR1 as SGHRS and CDR2 as YFSETQ. The DNA for the CDR3 is TGCGCCAGCAGCCTGAGGACGGGGGACACCGGGGAGCTGTTTTTT. This encodes CASSLRTGDTGELFF.

V gene TRBV9 combines with J gene TRBJ1-3; the D gene is possibly TRBD1 (5 bases). This CDR3 region has 14 residues. Trimming shortened V by 3 bases and J by 0 bases, and 7 bases separated the two germline ends. The germline CDR1 and CDR2 sequences are SGDLS and YYNGEE. CDR3 amino acids: CASSGDSSGNTIYF. Here the CDR3 DNA reads TGTGCCAGCAGCGGAGACAGCTCTGGAAACACCATATATTTT.

The chain carries TRBV10-3 and TRBJ2-1; 8 bases are a match to TRBD2. In germline, CDR1 is ENHRY, CDR2 SYGVKD. The V segment lost 6 bases and the J segment 0 bases; nucleotides outside the gene matches: 10. The CDR3 is 17 amino acids. Here the CDR3 DNA reads TGTGCCATCAGGGCTCCGGGACTAGGTGTCTCCTACAATGAGCAGTTCTTC. This encodes CAIRAPGLGVSYNEQFF.

The V gene is TRBV6-5, the J gene TRBJ2-1, with 11 bases that match TRBD2. Trimming at V came to 2 bases and at J to 5 bases, leaving 2 bases not matched to a gene. This CDR3 region has 15 residues. Germline V CDR1 and CDR2: MNHEY, SVGAGI. In DNA, the CDR3 is TGTGCCAGCAGTTACGTACTAGCGGGAGACAATGAGCAGTTCTTC. This sequence encodes CASSYVLAGDNEQFF.

V usage is TRBV5-8 and J usage is TRBJ1-5; perhaps TRBD1 as D (5 bases). Between the trimmed V and J ends, which lost 0 bases and 3 bases, there was a span of 16 bases. The CDR3 is made up of 17 amino acids. Looked up from germline, CDR1 is SGHTS and CDR2 is YDEGEE. The CDR3 DNA reads as TGTGCCAGCAGCTTGGGGCAAGTGGGGGGATACAATCAGCCCCAGCATTTT. This codes for CASSLGQVGGYNQPQHF.

The J gene is TRBJ1-5, the V gene TRBV5-6; 7 bases are a match to TRBD1. Unmatched junction bases numbered 9, after V lost 0 bases and J lost 6 bases. This CDR3 has 16 amino acids. In germline, CDR1 is SGHDT, CDR2 YYEEEE. CDR3 region: CASSLATGPSGQPQHF. CDR3 bases: TGTGCCAGCAGCTTGGCGACAGGGCCCTCGGGTCAGCCCCAGCATTTT. The full variable domain, rest sourced from reference TRBV5-6 and TRBJ1-5, is DAGVTQSPTHLIKTRGQQVTLRCSPKSGHDTVSWYQQALGQGPQFIFQYYEEEERQRGNFPDRFSGHQFPNYSSELNVNALLLGDSALYLCASSLATGPSGQPQHFGDGTRLSIL.

The chain couples TRBV27 to TRBJ2-7; TRBD1 aligns across 9 bases. With 6 bases clipped from V and 2 bases from J, the junction kept 8 bases outside the gene matches. The CDR3 is 15 residues long. Germline V gives CDR1 MNHEY, CDR2 SMNVEV (reference sequence). The CDR3 bases are TGTGCCAGCAGCTGGGTCGGGACAGGGACCTACGAGCAGTACTTC. Encoded protein: CASSWVGTGTYEQYF.

This rearrangement joins TRBV7-3 to TRBJ2-7; D unclear. Trimming removed 4 bases from V and 6 bases from J, with 10 bases in between. The CDR3 loop spans 12 amino acids. Germline assignment: CDR1 SGHTA and CDR2 FQGTGA. The CDR3 here is CASSSRPGEQYF. As DNA, the CDR3 is TGTGCCAGCAGCTCCCGCCCGGGCGAGCAGTACTTC.

The chain combines TRBV2 with TRBJ2-3; TRBD2 aligns across 8 bases. The CDR3 has 15 amino acids. The germline gives CDR1 SNHLY, CDR2 FYNNEI. V lost 4 bases and J lost 1; bases outside the gene matches: 4. The DNA for the CDR3 is TGTGCCAGCAGTGGTCAAGCGGGAGGCACAGATACGCAGTATTTT. Residues: CASSGQAGGTDTQYF.

V gene TRBV7-9 combines with J gene TRBJ1-5; 7 bases are a match to TRBD1. The V gene end was trimmed by 1 base and the J gene end by 10 bases; junction bases not matched to a gene: 13. Germline V gene data show CDR1 as SEHNR and CDR2 as FQNEAQ (reference sequence). The CDR3 consists of 16 residues. The CDR3 region has the DNA TGTGCCAGCAGCTTAGGATTCGACAGGGACCCTAGACCCCAGCATTTT. Residues: CASSLGFDRDPRPQHF. Filled out from reference TRBV7-9 and TRBJ1-5, the complete variable domain reads DTGVSQNPRHKITKRGQNVTFRCDPISEHNRLYWYRQTLGQGPEFLTYFQNEAQLEKSRLLSDRFSAERPKGSFSTLEIQRTEQGDSAMYLCASSLGFDRDPRPQHFGDGTRLSIL.

The V and J genes are TRBV6-5 and TRBJ1-6; D is perhaps TRBD1 (5 bases). The CDR3 covers 15 residues. Deletions cut 0 bases from V and 9 bases from J, with 12 bases between. CDR1 is MNHEY, CDR2 SVGAGI, per germline. The CDR3 is CASSYSSQGSSPLHF. The DNA for the CDR3 is TGTGCCAGCAGTTACTCATCCCAGGGCAGTTCACCCCTCCACTTT.

The chain links TRBV7-2 to TRBJ2-3; TRBD2 aligns across 12 bases. Germline-derived CDR1 and CDR2 are SGHTA and FQGNSA. The V gene end was trimmed by 3 bases and the J gene end by 6 bases; junction bases not matched to a gene: 16. There are 19 residues in the CDR3. The CDR3: CASSFLAGGPSTHSDTQYF. The CDR3 bases are TGTGCCAGCAGCTTCCTAGCGGGGGGGCCTTCGACACATTCGGATACGCAGTATTTT.

The CDR3 protein is CASKILGTETDTQYF. DNA for the CDR3: TGTGCCAGCAAGATTCTCGGGACAGAAACAGATACGCAGTATTTT. This chain links TRBV6-6 with TRBJ2-3; TRBD1 matches at 7 bases. The germline V gene encodes CDR1 MNHNY and CDR2 SVGAGI (reference sequence). This CDR3 is 15 amino acids long. The V and J ends lost 7 bases and 3 bases, in that order; junction bases with no gene match: 10.

This clone was observed a handful of times. This chain links TRBV4-1 with TRBJ2-7; perhaps TRBD1 as D (5 bases). The CDR3 runs to 15 residues. The V end was cut by 3 bases, the J end by 0 bases, with 12 bases between. Germline V CDR1 and CDR2: MGHRA, YSYEKL. CDR3 protein: CASSQATGPSYEQYF. In nucleotides, the CDR3 is TGCGCCAGCAGCCAGGCCACAGGTCCCTCCTACGAGCAGTACTTC.

CDR3 sequence reads: CASSPAGWNEQFF. The DNA for the CDR3 is TGTGCCAGCAGTCCAGCAGGTTGGAATGAGCAGTTCTTC. The chain links TRBV16 to TRBJ2-1; D gene uncertain. The CDR3 loop spans 13 amino acids. Germline V lookup: CDR1 KGHSY, CDR2 FQNENV. Trimming removed 6 bases at V and 7 bases at J, with 13 bases between.

This chain connects TRBV9 to TRBJ1-1; possible D gene TRBD1, 6 bases. CDR3 length equals 16 residues. The germline CDR1 and CDR2 sequences are SGDLS and YYNGEE. V was pared by 3 bases and J by 9 bases, with 24 bases between. This CDR3 is CASSAELQGQRRKAFF. The CDR3 DNA reads TGTGCCAGCAGCGCCGAGTTACAGGGCCAACGAAGAAAAGCTTTCTTT.

The J gene is TRBJ2-2, the V gene TRBV18; 7 nucleotides match TRBD2. The CDR3 covers 15 residues. The trim removed 1 base at V and 1 base at J, leaving 0 bases unmatched. Germline lookup yields CDR1 KGHSH and CDR2 LQKENI. In DNA form, the CDR3 reads TGTGCCAGCTCACCACTAGCGGGGAACACCGGGGAGCTGTTTTTT. It specifies CASSPLAGNTGELFF.

This clone has just a few counts. The rearrangement links TRBV28 to TRBJ1-1; 8 bases are a match to TRBD1. J gave up 5 bases and V 3 bases, and 5 bases lay outside the gene matches. CDR1 is MDHEN and CDR2 is SYDVKM in the germline V gene. The CDR3 totals 14 residues. CDR3 loop: CASSFDRGGTEAFF. The CDR3 nucleotides read TGTGCCAGCAGTTTTGACAGGGGAGGAACTGAAGCTTTCTTT. The whole variable domain, remainder taken from reference TRBV28 and TRBJ1-1, is DVKVTQSSRYLVKRTGEKVFLECVQDMDHENMFWYRQDPGLGLRLIYFSYDVKMKEKGDIPEGYSVSREKKERFSLILESASTNQTSMYLCASSFDRGGTEAFFGQGTRLTVV.

This rearrangement joins TRBV27 to TRBJ1-1; no clear D. V lost 4 bases, J lost 1 base, and 10 bases lay in between. CDR1 MNHEY and CDR2 SMNVEV come from the germline V gene (reference sequence). The CDR3 is 14 amino acids. CDR3 residues: CASSSRRRNTEAFF. For the CDR3, the DNA is TGTGCCAGCAGTTCGCGACGGAGGAACACTGAAGCTTTCTTT.

The genes are TRBV3-1 (or the pseudogene TRBV3-2) and TRBJ1-1, with D hard to call. The CDR3 length is 12 residues. Looked up from germline, CDR1 is LGHDT and CDR2 is YNNKEL (reference sequence). Trimming cost V 5 bases and J 4 bases, with 8 bases left between them. The CDR3 is CASSGSATEAFF. DNA for the CDR3: TGTGCCAGCAGCGGGAGTGCCACTGAAGCTTTCTTT.

The chain recombines TRBV30 with TRBJ1-6; 7 bases match TRBD1. The CDR3 sequence is 13 residues long. After removal of 4 bases from V and 7 bases from J, the junction contained 4 bases not matched to a gene. Germline lookup yields CDR1 GTSNPN and CDR2 SVGIG (reference sequence). CDR3 in amino acids: CAWMGQPNSPLHF. The CDR3, as DNA: TGTGCCTGGATGGGACAGCCGAATTCACCCCTCCACTTT.

This chain joins TRBV25-1 and TRBJ2-3, with TRBD1 as a possible D gene (6 bases). CDR3 length: 15 residues. Trimming took 3 bases from V and 2 from J, leaving 12 bases between them. Germline CDR1 and CDR2: MGHDK and SYGVNS. The CDR3 region is CASSEGQAFTDTQYF. The CDR3 DNA is TGTGCCAGCAGTGAGGGACAAGCGTTCACAGATACGCAGTATTTT.

This clone has more than one count but fewer than ten. The genes are TRBV2 and TRBJ2-1; 8 positions agree with TRBD2. V lost 5 bases to trimming and J lost 5 bases; unmatched junction nucleotides: 8. Germline V gene data show CDR1 as SNHLY and CDR2 as FYNNEI. There are 15 residues in the CDR3. CDR3 amino acids: CASSRGGLTNNEQFF. For the CDR3, the DNA is TGTGCCAGCAGTCGGGGGGGTCTGACAAACAATGAGCAGTTCTTC.

This chain connects TRBV12-3 or TRBV12-4 to TRBJ2-1, with 8 bases identical to TRBD2. The CDR3 runs 13 residues. With 6 bases clipped from V and 6 bases from J, the junction kept 4 bases outside the gene matches. CDR3 amino acids: CASSLTSGNEQFF. CDR3 sequence (DNA): TGTGCCAGCAGCCTAACTAGCGGCAATGAGCAGTTCTTC.

This clone was detected once. This may arise from a read error, as a much more abundant clone is one base away. The rearrangement links TRBV7-9 to TRBJ1-4; TRBD1 aligns across 10 bases. Germline V gene lookup returns CDR1 SEHNR and CDR2 FQNEAQ (reference sequence). This CDR3 spans 15 amino acids. V dropped 5 bases and J dropped 4; count of bases not matched to a gene: 4. This CDR3 is CASSLGTGDNEKLFF. Here the CDR3 DNA reads TGTGCCAGCAGCCTAGGGACAGGGGATAATGAAAAACTGTTTTTT.